The entry below gives a single TCR beta chain sequence along with its context. Its cognate antigen has yet to be identified. The input lacks base qualities; no much larger clone sits a single base away. TCR beta CDR3 regions were amplified from RNA transcripts. A first-round RT-PCR of the TCR CDR3 used the HTBI primer set with the Qiagen OneStep RT-PCR kit. Libraries were constructed in a second round of multiplex PCR, after which size selection and purification were performed. Sequencing of the libraries was done on an Illumina HiSeq2000 using paired-end 100 bp reads. As for the original processing: Raw data were processed with SOAPnuke, discarding reads with adapters, uncalled bases, mean Phred below 15, or no exact constant-primer or identifier match. High-quality paired reads were merged using COPE v1.2.5, and each unique nucleotide sequence was defined as a clonotype. Clonotypes were aligned to IMGT TRBV, TRBD and TRBJ reference segments using MiTCR v1.1. Analysis was restricted to V-J combinations with a frequency above 0.0001, which covered just over 98% of repertoires. A TCS score was defined as the ratio of F50 (clonal expansion) to E x V (chaos), with BLOSUM62-based TCRdist applied between CDR3 peptides within each V-J. Welch's t-statistics and random forest reduced around 550 V-J features to roughly 13, which were used in a naive Bayes classifier (R e1071). TCRdb reprocessing: public reads trimmed at Q25 with fastp, clones called with MiXCR, in-frame beta chains kept. CDR3 protein sequences are deduplicated, and each keeps its most common genes and DNA. For this entry, the V and J calls and clone size follow TCRdb and not the study's own pipeline. This sample holds some 740,000 distinct CDR3 sequences; about 14% were observed only once. Roughly 10% of the sample lies in the top ten.

The sample belongs to a study of T cells in Graves' hyperthyroidism and ophthalmopathy (dated by TCRdb to about 2019). About the full investigation: Peripheral blood was collected at initial diagnosis, before any treatment. To identify distinguishing TCR V-J signatures, a discovery cohort of around 100 patients was used, comprising 43 with Graves' ophthalmopathy and around 57 with stable Graves' hyperthyroidism. Prospective prediction of ophthalmopathy was tested in an independent validation cohort of 18 to 20 hyperthyroidism patients and some 17 patients who later progressed to ophthalmopathy. The 100 discovery patients were divided at random into training and test sets in a 7:3 ratio. Thyroid tissue and blood T-cell repertoires from more than five Graves' hyperthyroidism patients were also compared in the study. After blood sampling, hyperthyroidism patients were treated with methimazole at a starting dose of 30 mg daily, and ophthalmopathy patients were treated with high-dose intravenous methylprednisolone. The paper reports TCR Vbeta CDR3 sequencing of some 140 peripheral blood samples: under 45 ophthalmopathy, fewer than 80 hyperthyroidism and around 17 progressor patients.

The germline V gene encodes CDR1 LNHNV and CDR2 YYDKDF (reference sequence). Between the V and J ends, shortened by 2 bases and 7 bases respectively, the junction contains 8 bases. The CDR3 contains 13 residues, cysteine and phenylalanine counted. Only the CDR3 DNA stays, 39 bases, in frame from base 1. Stable Graves' hyperthyroidism was defined as no progression to ophthalmopathy during 18 months of follow-up. Hyperthyroidism patients were newly diagnosed, with disease duration under 2 months, and aged 18 to 65 years. The study excluded patients with uncontrolled infections, other autoimmune diseases, pregnancy or lactation. Diagnoses relied on clinical symptoms, serum thyroxine and TRAb, thyroid ultrasound and orbital computed tomography. PBMCs were isolated from more than 8 ml of fresh peripheral blood by Ficoll-Paque density gradient centrifugation. Trizol reagent was used to extract total RNA, and RNA quality was then checked on an Agilent 2100 Bioanalyzer.

Overall results and qualifications from the work: Most expanded thyroid clonotypes (frequency above 0.001) were also detected in blood, suggesting blood repertoires may reflect thyroid immune responses. No statistical method was used to fix the sample size in advance, and group allocation was not hidden from the investigators. In validation, the model predicted progression to ophthalmopathy with 60% to 71% sensitivity and about 72% specificity, a median of about six months before onset. A 13 V-J signature model separated ophthalmopathy from stable hyperthyroidism, with roughly 88% sensitivity and 81.08% specificity in cross-validation and 80%/75% in testing.

Sequenced input: blood. The chain is made from TRBV15 and TRBJ2-2, with no confidently assigned D gene. This TCR was recovered from a woman between 18 and 30 years old with Graves' hyperthyroidism. The DNA is TGTGCCACCAGCAGACAGACGAACGGGGAGCTGTTTTTT. This yields the protein CATSRQTNGELFF.